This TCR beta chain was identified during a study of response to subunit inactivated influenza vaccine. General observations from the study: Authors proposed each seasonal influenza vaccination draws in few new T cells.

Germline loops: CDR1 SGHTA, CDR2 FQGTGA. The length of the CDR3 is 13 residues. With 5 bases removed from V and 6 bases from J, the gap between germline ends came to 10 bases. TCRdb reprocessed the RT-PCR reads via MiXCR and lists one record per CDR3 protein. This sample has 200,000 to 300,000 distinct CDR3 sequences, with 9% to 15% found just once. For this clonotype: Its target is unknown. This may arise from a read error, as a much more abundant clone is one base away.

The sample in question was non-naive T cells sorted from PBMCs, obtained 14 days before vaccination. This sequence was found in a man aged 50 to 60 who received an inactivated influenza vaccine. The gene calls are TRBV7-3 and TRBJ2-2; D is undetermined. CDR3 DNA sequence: TGTGCCAGCAGCCCCGCGTCAGCCGGGGAGCTGTTTTTT. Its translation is CASSPASAGELFF.